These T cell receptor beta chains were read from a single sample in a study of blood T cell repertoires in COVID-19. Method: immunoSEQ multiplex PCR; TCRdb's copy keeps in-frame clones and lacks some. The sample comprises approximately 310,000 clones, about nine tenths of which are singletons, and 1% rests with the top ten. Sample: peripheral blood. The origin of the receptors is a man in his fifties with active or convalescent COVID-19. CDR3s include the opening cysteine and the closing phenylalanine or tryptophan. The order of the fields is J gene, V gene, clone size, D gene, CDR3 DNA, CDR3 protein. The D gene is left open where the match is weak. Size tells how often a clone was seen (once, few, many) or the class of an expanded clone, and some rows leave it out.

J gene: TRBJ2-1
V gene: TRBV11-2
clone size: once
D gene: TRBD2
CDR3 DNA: TGTGCCAGCAGCTTAGCAAGCGGGAACAATGAGCAGTTCTTC
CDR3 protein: CASSLASGNNEQFF

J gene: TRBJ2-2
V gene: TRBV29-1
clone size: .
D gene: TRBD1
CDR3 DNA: TGCAGCGTAAGACAGGGTTACACCGGGGAGCTGTTTTTT
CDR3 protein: CSVRQGYTGELFF

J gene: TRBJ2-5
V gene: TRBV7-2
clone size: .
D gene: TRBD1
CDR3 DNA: TGTGCCAGCAGCTTAGCAGGGACAGAAATTCAAGAGACCCAGTACTTC
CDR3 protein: CASSLAGTEIQETQYF

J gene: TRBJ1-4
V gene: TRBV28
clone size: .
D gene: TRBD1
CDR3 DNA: TGTGCCAGCAGTTTACACGACAGGGGTGAAAAACTGTTTTTT
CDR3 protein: CASSLHDRGEKLFF

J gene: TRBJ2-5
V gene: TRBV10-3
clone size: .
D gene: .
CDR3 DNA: TGTGCCATCAGTGAGTCGACGGGGGTTCAAGAGACCCAGTACTTC
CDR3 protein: CAISESTGVQETQYF

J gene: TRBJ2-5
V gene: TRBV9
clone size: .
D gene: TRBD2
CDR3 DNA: TGTGCCAGCAGCGCGGACCCGGGACTAGCCTTGGAGACCCAGTACTTC
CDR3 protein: CASSADPGLALETQYF

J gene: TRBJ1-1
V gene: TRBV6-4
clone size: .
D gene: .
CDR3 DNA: TGTGCCAGCAGTGACTCCATGGGCCACGCTTTCTTT
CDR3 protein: CASSDSMGHAFF

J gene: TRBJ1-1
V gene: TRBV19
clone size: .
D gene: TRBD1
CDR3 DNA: TGTGCCAGTAGGGTGACAGGGGGTGGCACTGAAGCTTTCTTT
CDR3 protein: CASRVTGGGTEAFF

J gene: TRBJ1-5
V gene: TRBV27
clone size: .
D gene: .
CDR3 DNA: TGTGCCAGCAGTTTAGGAGGTCAGCCCCAGCATTTT
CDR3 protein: CASSLGGQPQHF

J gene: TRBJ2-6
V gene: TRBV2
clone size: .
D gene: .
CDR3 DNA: TGTGCCAGCTCGAAGGGGGTCAACTCTGGGGCCAACGTCCTGACTTTC
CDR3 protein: CASSKGVNSGANVLTF

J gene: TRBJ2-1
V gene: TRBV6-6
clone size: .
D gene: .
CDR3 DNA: TGTGCCACCATGGCCAGTAACAATGAGCAGTTCTTC
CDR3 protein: CATMASNNEQFF

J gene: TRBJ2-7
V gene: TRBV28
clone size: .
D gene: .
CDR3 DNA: TGTGCCAGCGGGCGGTCGGGGAGCTCCTACGAGCAGTACTTC
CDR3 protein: CASGRSGSSYEQYF

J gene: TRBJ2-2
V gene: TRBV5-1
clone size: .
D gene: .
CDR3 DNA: TGCGCCAGCAGATCAATAAGCGGGACCGGGGAGCTGTTTTTT
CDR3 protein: CASRSISGTGELFF

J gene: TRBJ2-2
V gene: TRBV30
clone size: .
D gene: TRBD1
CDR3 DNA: TGTGCCTGGAGATCACAGGGGACGAACACCGGGGAGCTGTTTTTT
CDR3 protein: CAWRSQGTNTGELFF

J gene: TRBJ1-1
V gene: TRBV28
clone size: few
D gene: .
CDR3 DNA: TGTGCCAGCAGTTATCGTTGGGGGGGAACTGAAGCTTTCTTT
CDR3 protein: CASSYRWGGTEAFF

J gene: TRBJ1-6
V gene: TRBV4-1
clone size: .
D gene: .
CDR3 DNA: TGCGCCAGCAGCCAAGACACGGATTCACCCCTCCACTTT
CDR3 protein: CASSQDTDSPLHF

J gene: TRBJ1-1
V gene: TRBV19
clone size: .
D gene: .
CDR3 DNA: TGTGCCACGGATCGGGGGGAGAACACTGAAGCTTTCTTT
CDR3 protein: CATDRGENTEAFF

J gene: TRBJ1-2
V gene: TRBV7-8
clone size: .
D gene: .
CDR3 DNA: TGTGCCAGCAGCCCAGGTTACGGCTACACCTTC
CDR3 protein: CASSPGYGYTF

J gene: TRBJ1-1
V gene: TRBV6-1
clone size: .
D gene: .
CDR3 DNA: TGTGCCAGCAGTGAATATCGCGAGAACACTGAAGCTTTCTTT
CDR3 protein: CASSEYRENTEAFF

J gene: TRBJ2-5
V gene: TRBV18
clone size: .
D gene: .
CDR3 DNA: TGTGCCAGCTCACCGGTCACAGAAGAAGAGACCCAGTACTTC
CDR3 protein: CASSPVTEEETQYF

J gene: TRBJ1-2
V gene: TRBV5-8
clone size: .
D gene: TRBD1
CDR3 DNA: TGTGCCAGCGAGGGGACAGCTAACTATGGCTACACCTTC
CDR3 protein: CASEGTANYGYTF

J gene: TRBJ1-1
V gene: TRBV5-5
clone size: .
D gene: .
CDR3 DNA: TGTGCCAGCAGCTCAACAACAGGGAGCACTGAAGCTTTCTTT
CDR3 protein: CASSSTTGSTEAFF

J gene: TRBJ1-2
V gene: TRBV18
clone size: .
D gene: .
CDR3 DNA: TGTGCCAGCGGTCGAAGGGAAGGGGATACGGATGGCTACACCTTC
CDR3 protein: CASGRREGDTDGYTF

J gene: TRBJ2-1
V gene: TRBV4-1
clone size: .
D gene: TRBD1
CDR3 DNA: TGCGCCAGCAGGGGGGACAGGGTTTTTAGTGAGCAGTTCTTC
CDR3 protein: CASRGDRVFSEQFF

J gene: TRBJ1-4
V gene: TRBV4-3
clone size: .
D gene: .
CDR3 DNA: TGCGCCAGCAGCCCCCATCAAGAGCAAAAACTGTTTTTT
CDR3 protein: CASSPHQEQKLFF

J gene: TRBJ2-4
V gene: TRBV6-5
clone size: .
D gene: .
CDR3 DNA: TGTGCCAGCAGTTACTCTTTCGGTACCAAAAACATTCAGTACTTC
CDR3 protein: CASSYSFGTKNIQYF

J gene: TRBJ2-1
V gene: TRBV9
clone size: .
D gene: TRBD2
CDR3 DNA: TGTGCCAGCAGCGTGAGCGGGGAAAACAATGAGCAGTTCTTC
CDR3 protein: CASSVSGENNEQFF

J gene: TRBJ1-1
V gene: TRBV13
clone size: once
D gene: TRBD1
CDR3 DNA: TGTGCCAGCAGCCCACGGACAGGGGCTGAGAACACTGAAGCTTTCTTT
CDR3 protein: CASSPRTGAENTEAFF

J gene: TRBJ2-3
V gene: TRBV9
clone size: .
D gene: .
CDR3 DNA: TGTGCCAGCAGCGTAGCTGTAGATACGCAGTATTTT
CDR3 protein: CASSVAVDTQYF

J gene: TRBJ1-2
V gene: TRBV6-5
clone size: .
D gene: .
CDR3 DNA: TGTGCCAGCAGTTACCGGGGGGGAATTGGGTATGGCTACACCTTC
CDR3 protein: CASSYRGGIGYGYTF

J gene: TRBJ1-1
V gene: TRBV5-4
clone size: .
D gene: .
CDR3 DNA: TGTGCCAGCAGCCGGGAGGGTGGCACTGAAGCTTTCTTT
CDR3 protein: CASSREGGTEAFF

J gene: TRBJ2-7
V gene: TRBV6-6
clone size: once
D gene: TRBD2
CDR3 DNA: TGTGCCAGCAGAGGGTCTAGCGGGGGGGCCTACGAGCAGTACTTC
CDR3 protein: CASRGSSGGAYEQYF

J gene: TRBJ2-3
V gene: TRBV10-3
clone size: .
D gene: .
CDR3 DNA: TGTGCCATCAGTGAGTTAGGGGGGGCCGGGGGAGATACGCAGTATTTT
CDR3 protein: CAISELGGAGGDTQYF